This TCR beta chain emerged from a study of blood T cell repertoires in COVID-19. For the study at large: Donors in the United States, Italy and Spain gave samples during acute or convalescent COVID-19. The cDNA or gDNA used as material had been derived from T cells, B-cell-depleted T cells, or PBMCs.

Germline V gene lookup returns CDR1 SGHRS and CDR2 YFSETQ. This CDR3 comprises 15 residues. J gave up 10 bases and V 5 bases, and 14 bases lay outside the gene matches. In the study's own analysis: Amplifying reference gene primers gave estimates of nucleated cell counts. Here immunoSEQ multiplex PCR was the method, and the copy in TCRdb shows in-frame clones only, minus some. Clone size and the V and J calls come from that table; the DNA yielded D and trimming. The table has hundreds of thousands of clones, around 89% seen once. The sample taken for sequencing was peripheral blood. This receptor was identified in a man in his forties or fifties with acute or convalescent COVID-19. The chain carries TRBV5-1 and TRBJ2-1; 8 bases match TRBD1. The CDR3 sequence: CASSSTGAQVDEQFF. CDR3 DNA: TGCGCCAGCAGTTCGACAGGGGCGCAAGTGGACGAGCAGTTCTTC.